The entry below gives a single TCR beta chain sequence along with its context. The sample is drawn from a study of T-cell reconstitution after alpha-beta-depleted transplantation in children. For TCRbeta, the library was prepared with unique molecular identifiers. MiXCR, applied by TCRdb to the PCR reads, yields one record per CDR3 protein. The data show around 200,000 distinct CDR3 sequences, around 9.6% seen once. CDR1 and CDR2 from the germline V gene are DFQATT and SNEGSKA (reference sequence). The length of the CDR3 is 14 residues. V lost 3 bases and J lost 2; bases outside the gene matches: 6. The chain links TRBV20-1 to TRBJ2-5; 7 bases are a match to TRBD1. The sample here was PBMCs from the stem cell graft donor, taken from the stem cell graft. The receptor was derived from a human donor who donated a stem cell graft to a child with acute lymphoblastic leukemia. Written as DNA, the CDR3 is TGCAGTGCTAGCGAGGGACAGATACAAGAGACCCAGTACTTC. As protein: CSASEGQIQETQYF.